Given below is one T cell receptor beta chain in context. In the PCR, 60 Vbeta and 13 Jbeta primers were used. Generated by immunoSEQ multiplex PCR, the TCRdb table keeps only in-frame clones and is missing some. The table records 140,000 to 150,000 clones, about 73% of them present only once. Losses at the gene ends were 2 bases for V and 6 bases for J; bases not matched to a gene: 9. The length of the CDR3 is 15 residues. The germline V gene encodes CDR1 MDHEN and CDR2 SYDVKM. The data were obtained in a study of cytomegalovirus exposure and HLA in healthy donors. The receptor was isolated from a woman aged 60-75 years in good health and CMV-seropositive. This chain links TRBV28 with TRBJ1-1, with 7 bases fitting TRBD1. The specimen sequenced was PBMCs. CDR3 coding DNA: TGTGCCAGCAGTTTAGCTAGACAGGGTAAGGCTGAAGCTTTCTTT. Translated, it gives CASSLARQGKAEAFF.